This note documents a single T cell receptor beta chain sequence. The antigen is unknown. The CDR3 length is 12 residues. Germline lookup yields CDR1 ENHRY and CDR2 SYGVKD. The use of genomic DNA as template underpinned the TCR beta VDJ and CDR3 profiling. TCRdb called the reads again in MiXCR, with one record for every CDR3 protein. The repertoire consists of about 180,000 distinct CDR3 sequences, with around 63% occurring once and the leading ten covering 40% to 50%. The sample is drawn from a study of CD8+CD57+ T cells in acquired aplastic anemia. Study information: Recorded DNA amounts for sorted CD4+ and CD8+ cells had an average of approximately 3 ug. Study-level findings and limits: Comparison of patients with controls identified nearly 30 shared CD8+ CDR3 sequences.

The patients chosen for sequencing had shown expansion of CD8+CD57+ cells (detected by flow cytometry). The patients all had a severe acquired aplastic anemia diagnosis. Patients were untreated when blood was sampled. This clonotype was sampled from a human donor with aplastic anemia. The V gene is TRBV10-3, the J gene TRBJ2-3; D possibly uses TRBD1 or TRBD2 (6 bases each). Specimen: sorted CD4+, CD8+, or CD8+CD57+ T cells (not recorded which) from PBMCs. CDR3 amino acids: CPGGGPTDTQYF. The CDR3 bases are TGTCCCGGGGGCGGTCCGACAGATACGCAGTATTTT.